This T cell receptor (beta chain) came from a study of T cells after yellow fever vaccination. Study-level information: Preparing low-cell-number fractions relied on SMART-Seq v4 Ultra Low Input.

After removal of 10 bases from V and 4 bases from J, the junction contained 16 bases not matched to a gene. CDR1 MNHEY and CDR2 SMNVEV come from the germline V gene (reference sequence). There are 15 residues in the CDR3. This clonotype has at least ten counts. Template switching by 5'RACE produced TCR cDNA, adding a universal primer site and UMIs. TCRdb reprocessed the 5' RACE reads via MiXCR and lists one record per CDR3 protein. This table has some 300,000 distinct CDR3 sequences, about 3.5% appearing once. The chain combines TRBV27 with TRBJ2-7; 7 bases map to TRBD1. Here the sequenced sample was PBMCs, taken on the day of the yellow fever booster vaccination. This clonotype originated in a man aged 18 to 29 who received the YFV17D yellow fever vaccine. In nucleotides, the CDR3 is TGTGCCACAGGGTTCCCCACAGGGGCAATGTACGAGCAGTACTTC. Its translation is CATGFPTGAMYEQYF.